This is a list of T cell receptor beta chains from one sample in a study of cytomegalovirus exposure and HLA in healthy donors. Some clones are missing from TCRdb's copy, which holds only in-frame ones; the method was immunoSEQ multiplex PCR. This table holds fewer than 150,000 clones, roughly 80% found once. Source material: PBMCs. These receptor sequences come from a man between 45 and 60 years old in good health and CMV-seropositive. Both conserved end residues are part of each CDR3. D genes are given only for firm matches. The size entry is marked missing in some rows and otherwise reads once, few, many or a size class.

CASSVLGGPRVNEQFF	TGTGCCAGCAGCGTATTGGGAGGGCCGAGGGTCAATGAGCAGTTCTTC	TRBD2	TRBJ2-1	-	TRBV9
CAISEDRVRQETQYF	TGTGCCATCAGTGAGGACAGGGTCCGGCAAGAGACCCAGTACTTC	TRBD1	TRBJ2-5	-	TRBV10-3
CASSLASQGPYEQYF	TGTGCCAGCAGCTTAGCCTCACAGGGACCCTACGAGCAGTACTTC	-	TRBJ2-7	-	TRBV7-6
CASSIGSGAKNIQYF	TGTGCCAGTAGTATAGGGAGCGGAGCCAAAAACATTCAGTACTTC	-	TRBJ2-4	-	TRBV19
CASSSRQGSDQPQHF	TGCGCCAGCAGCTCCCGACAGGGATCCGATCAGCCCCAGCATTTT	TRBD1	TRBJ1-5	-	TRBV4-3
CASSLARDGYTF	TGTGCCAGCAGCTTAGCGAGGGATGGCTACACCTTC	-	TRBJ1-2	once	TRBV7-2
CASNGQGNSPLHF	TGTGCCAGCAATGGACAGGGAAATTCACCCCTCCACTTT	TRBD1	TRBJ1-6	-	TRBV5-6
CASSEPGEGYGYTF	TGTGCCAGCAGTGAACCAGGGGAAGGATATGGCTACACCTTC	-	TRBJ1-2	-	TRBV6-1
CASSQDPRGRWGNSPLHF	TGTGCCAGCAGCCAAGATCCCCGGGGGAGGTGGGGGAATTCACCCCTCCACTTT	-	TRBJ1-6	-	TRBV4-2
CATSRTEGNEKLFF	TGTGCCACCAGCCGGACAGAAGGAAATGAAAAACTGTTTTTT	-	TRBJ1-4	-	TRBV15
CASSIQGPGYTEAFF	TGTGCCAGCAGTATTCAGGGCCCCGGGTACACTGAAGCTTTCTTT	-	TRBJ1-1	once	TRBV2
CASSLRTGPYSNQPQHF	TGTGCCAGTAGTCTCCGGACAGGGCCTTATAGCAATCAGCCCCAGCATTTT	TRBD1	TRBJ1-5	-	TRBV19
CASSINSFTEAFF	TGTGCCAGTAGTATTAACAGTTTCACCGAAGCTTTCTTT	-	TRBJ1-1	-	TRBV19
CASSAETGTFYEQYF	TGTGCCAGCAGCGCGGAGACAGGGACCTTCTACGAGCAGTACTTC	TRBD1	TRBJ2-7	-	TRBV9
CAWSSQYEQYF	TGTGCCTGGAGTTCACAGTACGAGCAGTACTTC	-	TRBJ2-7	-	TRBV30
CASSLAGIPDTQYF	TGTGCCAGCAGCTTAGCAGGAATCCCAGATACGCAGTATTTT	-	TRBJ2-3	-	TRBV13
CSVGQGGGVNTEAFF	TGCAGCGTGGGACAGGGCGGAGGTGTGAACACTGAAGCTTTCTTT	TRBD1	TRBJ1-1	-	TRBV29-1
CASSFSGTDTQYF	TGTGCCAGCAGCTTTTCAGGCACAGATACGCAGTATTTT	-	TRBJ2-3	-	TRBV5-4
CASRASGFNEQFF	TGTGCCAGTAGGGCCTCGGGGTTCAATGAGCAGTTCTTC	-	TRBJ2-1	few	TRBV19
CASSPRRGADTDTQYF	TGTGCCAGCAGCCCCCGCCGCGGGGCGGACACAGATACGCAGTATTTT	-	TRBJ2-3	-	TRBV4-2
CATSQRQEQFF	TGTGCCACCAGCCAGAGGCAGGAGCAGTTCTTC	-	TRBJ2-1	-	TRBV15
CSVGGREDFGYTF	TGCAGCGTTGGGGGCAGGGAGGATTTCGGCTACACCTTC	-	TRBJ1-2	-	TRBV29-1